A selection of T cell receptor beta chains follows, all from one sample in a study of T cells in Graves' hyperthyroidism and ophthalmopathy. In TCRdb, the multiplex PCR reads were re-called with MiXCR into one record per CDR3 protein. The sample includes over 250,000 distinct CDR3 sequences, less than 30% seen only once; the top ten take about 30%. Material: blood. These receptors originate from a man aged 40-49 years with Graves' hyperthyroidism that later progressed to Graves' ophthalmopathy. Both conserved end residues are part of each CDR3. Each record gives: J gene, D gene, clone size, V gene, CDR3 DNA, CDR3 protein. D genes are given only for firm matches. Clone size is shown for a subset of rows, as once, few, many or a class of expanded clone.

TRBJ2-7,NA,many,TRBV20-1,TGCAGTGCTAGACCAGGGCAGGCCTACGAGCAGTACTTC,CSARPGQAYEQYF
TRBJ2-7,NA,many,TRBV7-3,TGTGCCAGCAGCTTATTCACAGGTGGGGGCGAGCAGTACTTC,CASSLFTGGGEQYF
TRBJ2-7,NA,NA,TRBV28,TGTGCCAGCAAAGTTACGGGAACTAGTTCCTACGAGCAGTACTTC,CASKVTGTSSYEQYF
TRBJ1-5,NA,NA,TRBV20-1,TGCAGTGCTATGGACGGTCGCAATCAGCCCCAGCATTTT,CSAMDGRNQPQHF
TRBJ1-1,NA,many,TRBV19,TGTGCCAGTAGTATAGGAGTGGGGGAACGGAGGATGAACACTGAAGCTTTCTTT,CASSIGVGERRMNTEAFF
TRBJ1-1,NA,few,TRBV18,TGTGCCAGCTCACCACCGTTCAGGGTAAACACTGAAGCTTTCTTT,CASSPPFRVNTEAFF
TRBJ1-6,NA,many,TRBV30,TGTGCCTGGAGTTTGCTGCTTTATAATTCACCCCTCCACTTT,CAWSLLLYNSPLHF
TRBJ1-2,NA,few,TRBV6-1,TGTGCCAGCAGTCCCTGGAGCGACGGATCTACCTATGGCTACACCTTC,CASSPWSDGSTYGYTF
TRBJ2-5,NA,once,TRBV12-3/TRBV12-4,TGTGCCAGCAGTTTGTCCCTTTCTATCCAAGAGACCCAGTACTTC,CASSLSLSIQETQYF
TRBJ2-5,TRBD1,many,TRBV20-1,TGCAGTGCACAGATCCAGGGGGTCGAAGAGACCCAGTACTTC,CSAQIQGVEETQYF
TRBJ1-1,NA,many,TRBV20-1,TGCAGTGCTAGCATAGGACTGAACACTGAAGCTTTCTTT,CSASIGLNTEAFF
TRBJ2-3,NA,many,TRBV2,TGTGCCAGCAGTGACACGGGCCAGGCTACGCAGTATTTT,CASSDTGQATQYF
TRBJ2-6,NA,many,TRBV6-1,TGTGCCAGCAAAAGAGATCGGGCCAACGTCCTGACTTTC,CASKRDRANVLTF
TRBJ2-5,TRBD1,many,TRBV4-2,TGTGCCAGCAGCCAAGCCGGACAGGGGGAGACCCAAGAGACCCAGTACTTC,CASSQAGQGETQETQYF
TRBJ2-5,TRBD1,many,TRBV5-1,TGCGCCAGCAGCCCGGCGACCGACAGGGGAGAGACCCAGTACTTC,CASSPATDRGETQYF
TRBJ1-1,TRBD1,many,TRBV20-1,TGCAGTGCTAGAAACAGGGGCGGTAACACTGAAGCTTTCTTT,CSARNRGGNTEAFF
TRBJ1-1,NA,many,TRBV12-3/TRBV12-4,TGTGCCAGCAGTTTGGGGGGCAGGTCCACTGAAGCTTTCTTT,CASSLGGRSTEAFF
TRBJ2-2,NA,many,TRBV25-1,TGTGCCAGCACGGACCGAGGGGAGCTGTTTTTT,CASTDRGELFF
TRBJ2-5,NA,NA,TRBV7-2,TGTGCCAGCAGCGGCGGACAGAGGGGGAAGACCCAGTACTTC,CASSGGQRGKTQYF
TRBJ1-5,NA,NA,TRBV7-8,TGTGCCAGCAGCTTAACTAAGACGGACGGGAATCAGCCCCAGCATTTT,CASSLTKTDGNQPQHF
TRBJ2-7,NA,many,TRBV7-8,TGTGCCAGCAGCTTACAGCCCAGCTCCTACGAGCAGTACTTC,CASSLQPSSYEQYF
TRBJ2-5,NA,many,TRBV2,TGTGCCAGCAGTGAATCTACCGAGACCCAGTACTTC,CASSESTETQYF